This T cell receptor beta chain emerged from a study of blood T cell repertoires in COVID-19. Study-level background: Both acute and convalescent COVID-19 samples were obtained from the United States, Italy and Spain. Sample material is recorded as cDNA or gDNA derived from T cells, B-cell-depleted T cells, or PBMCs.

In the original processing: Reference gene primer amplification yielded estimated nucleated cell counts. Measured with immunoSEQ multiplex PCR; TCRdb has only the in-frame clones, and not every one. The DNA gave D and trimming, while V, J and clone size come from that table. The sample lists 400,000 to 450,000 clones; around 86% were seen once. This clone is a singleton in its sample. J lost 3 bases, V lost 1 base, and 3 bases had no gene match. Germline assignment: CDR1 SGHNT and CDR2 YYREEE (reference sequence). The CDR3 sequence is 15 residues long. V is TRBV5-4 and J is TRBJ2-5, with 10 bases fitting TRBD2. Input material: peripheral blood. The clonotype was recovered from a woman in her twenties or thirties with active or convalescent COVID-19. The CDR3 loop reads CASSLRLAGEETQYF. DNA of the CDR3: TGTGCCAGCAGCTTGCGGCTAGCGGGGGAAGAGACCCAGTACTTC.